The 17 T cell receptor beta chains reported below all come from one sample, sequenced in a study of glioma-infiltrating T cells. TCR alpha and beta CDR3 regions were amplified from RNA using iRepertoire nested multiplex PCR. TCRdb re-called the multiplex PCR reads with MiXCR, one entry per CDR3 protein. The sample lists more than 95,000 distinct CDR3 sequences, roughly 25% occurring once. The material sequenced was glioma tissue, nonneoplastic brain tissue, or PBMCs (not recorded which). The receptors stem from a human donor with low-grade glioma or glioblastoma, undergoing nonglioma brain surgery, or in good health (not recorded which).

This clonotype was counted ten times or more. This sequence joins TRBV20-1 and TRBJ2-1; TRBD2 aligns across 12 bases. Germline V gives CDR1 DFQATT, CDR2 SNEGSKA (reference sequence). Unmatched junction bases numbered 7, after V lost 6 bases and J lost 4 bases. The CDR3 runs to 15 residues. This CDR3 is CSAPSGTSGYNEQFF. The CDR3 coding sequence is TGCAGTGCCCCCTCCGGGACTAGCGGGTACAATGAGCAGTTCTTC.

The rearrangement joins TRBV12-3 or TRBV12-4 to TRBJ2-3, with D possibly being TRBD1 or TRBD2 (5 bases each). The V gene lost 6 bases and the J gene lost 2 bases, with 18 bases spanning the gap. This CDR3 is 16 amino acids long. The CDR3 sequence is CASRYRDPEHTDTQYF. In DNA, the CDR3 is TGTGCCAGCAGGTACCGGGACCCGGAGCACACAGATACGCAGTATTTT.

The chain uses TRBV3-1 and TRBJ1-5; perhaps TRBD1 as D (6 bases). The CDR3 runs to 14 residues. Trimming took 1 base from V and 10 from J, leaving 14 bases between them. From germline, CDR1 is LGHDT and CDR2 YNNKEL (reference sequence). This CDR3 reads CASSQAPGAQPQHF. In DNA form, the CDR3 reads TGTGCCAGCAGCCAAGCACCAGGGGCTCAACCCCAGCATTTT.

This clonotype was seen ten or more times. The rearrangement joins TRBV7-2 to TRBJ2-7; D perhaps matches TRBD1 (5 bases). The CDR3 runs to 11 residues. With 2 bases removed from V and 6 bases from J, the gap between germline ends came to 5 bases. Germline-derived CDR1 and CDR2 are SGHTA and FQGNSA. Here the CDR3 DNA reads TGTGCCAGCAGCTTAACAGGCGAGCAGTACTTC. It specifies CASSLTGEQYF.

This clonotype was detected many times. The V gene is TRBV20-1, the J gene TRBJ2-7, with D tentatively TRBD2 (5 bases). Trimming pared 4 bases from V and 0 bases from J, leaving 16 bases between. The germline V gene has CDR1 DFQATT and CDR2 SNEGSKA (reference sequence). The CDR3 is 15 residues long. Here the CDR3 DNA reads TGCAGTGCTAATTACGCCCGGCTAGCCTCCTACGAGCAGTACTTC. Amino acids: CSANYARLASYEQYF.

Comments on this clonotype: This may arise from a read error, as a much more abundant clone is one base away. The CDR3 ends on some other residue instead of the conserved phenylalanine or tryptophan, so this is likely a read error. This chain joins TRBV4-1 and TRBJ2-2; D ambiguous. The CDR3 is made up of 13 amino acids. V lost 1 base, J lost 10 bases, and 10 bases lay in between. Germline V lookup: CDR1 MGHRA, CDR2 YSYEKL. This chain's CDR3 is CASSQVQTPELFL. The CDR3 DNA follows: TGCGCCAGCAGCCAAGTTCAGACTCCGGAGCTGTTTCTT.

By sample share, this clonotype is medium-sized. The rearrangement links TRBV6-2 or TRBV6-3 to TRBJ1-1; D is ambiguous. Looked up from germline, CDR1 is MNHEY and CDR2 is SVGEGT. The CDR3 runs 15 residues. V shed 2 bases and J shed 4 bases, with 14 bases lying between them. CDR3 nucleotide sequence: TGTGCCAGCAGTTACGGAATAGGGAGTCGCACTGAAGCTTTCTTT. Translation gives CASSYGIGSRTEAFF.

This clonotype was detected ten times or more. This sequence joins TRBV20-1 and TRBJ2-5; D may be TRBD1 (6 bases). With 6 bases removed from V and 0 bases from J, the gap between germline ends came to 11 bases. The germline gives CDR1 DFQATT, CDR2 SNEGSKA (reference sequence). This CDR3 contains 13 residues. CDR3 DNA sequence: TGCAGTGCCCCCGGGACATACCAAGAGACCCAGTACTTC. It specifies CSAPGTYQETQYF.

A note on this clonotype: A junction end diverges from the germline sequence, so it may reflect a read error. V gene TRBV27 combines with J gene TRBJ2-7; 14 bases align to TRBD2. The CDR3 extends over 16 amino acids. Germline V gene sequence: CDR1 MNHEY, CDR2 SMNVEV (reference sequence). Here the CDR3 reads CVSSDGTSGSIYEQYF. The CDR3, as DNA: TGTGTCAGCAGTGATGGGACTAGCGGGAGTATCTACGAGCAGTACTTC.

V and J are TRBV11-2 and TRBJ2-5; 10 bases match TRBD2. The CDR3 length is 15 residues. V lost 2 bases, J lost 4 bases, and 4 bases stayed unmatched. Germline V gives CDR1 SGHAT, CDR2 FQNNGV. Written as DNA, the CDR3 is TGTGCCAGCAGCTTACTAGCGGGAGTACGAGAGACCCAGTACTTC. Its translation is CASSLLAGVRETQYF.

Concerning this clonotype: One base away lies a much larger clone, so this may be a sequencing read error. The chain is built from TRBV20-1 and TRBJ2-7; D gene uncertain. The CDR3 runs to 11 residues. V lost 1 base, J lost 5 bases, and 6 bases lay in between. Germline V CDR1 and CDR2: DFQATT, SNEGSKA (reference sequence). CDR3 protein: CSARGADEQYF. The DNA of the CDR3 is TGCAGTGCTAGAGGAGCTGACGAGCAGTACTTC.

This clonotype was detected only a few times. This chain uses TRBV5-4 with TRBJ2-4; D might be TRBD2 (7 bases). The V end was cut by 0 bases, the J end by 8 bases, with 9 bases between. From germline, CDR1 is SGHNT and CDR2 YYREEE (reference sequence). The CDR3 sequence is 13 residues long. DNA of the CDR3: TGTGCCAGCAGCTTGGAGGGGGGGGACATTCAGTACTTC. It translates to CASSLEGGDIQYF. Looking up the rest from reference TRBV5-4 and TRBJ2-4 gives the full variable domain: ETGVTQSPTHLIKTRGQQVTLRCSSQSGHNTVSWYQQALGQGPQFIFQYYREEENGRGNFPPRFSGLQFPNYSSELNVNALELDDSALYLCASSLEGGDIQYFGAGTRLSVL.

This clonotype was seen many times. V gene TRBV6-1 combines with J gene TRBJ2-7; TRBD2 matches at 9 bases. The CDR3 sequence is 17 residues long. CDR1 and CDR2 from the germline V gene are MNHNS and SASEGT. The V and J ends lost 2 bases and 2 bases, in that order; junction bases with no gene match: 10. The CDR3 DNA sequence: TGTGCCAGCAGTGAATCAATTACTAGCGGGTTACCCTACGAGCAGTACTTC. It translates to CASSESITSGLPYEQYF.

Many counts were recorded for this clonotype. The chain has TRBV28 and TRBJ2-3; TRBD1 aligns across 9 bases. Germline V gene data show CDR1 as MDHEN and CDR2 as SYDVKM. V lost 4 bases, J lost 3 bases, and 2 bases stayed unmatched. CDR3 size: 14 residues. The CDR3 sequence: CASSSGQGTDTQYF. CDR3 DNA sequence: TGTGCCAGCAGTTCAGGACAGGGGACAGATACGCAGTATTTT.

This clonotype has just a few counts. This chain's CDR3 is CASSLERSPLHF. In DNA, the CDR3 is TGTGCCAGCAGCTTAGAGCGTTCACCCCTCCACTTT. V gene TRBV11-2 combines with J gene TRBJ1-6, with D unclear. Trimming removed 0 bases at V and 9 bases at J, with 3 bases between. The CDR3 has 12 residues. CDR1 is SGHAT and CDR2 is FQNNGV in the germline V gene.

CDR3 residues: CASSPTNYEQYF. The CDR3 region has the DNA TGTGCCAGCAGCCCCACGAACTACGAGCAGTACTTC. The genes are TRBV5-5 and TRBJ2-7; D remains ambiguous. V was trimmed by 4 bases and J by 3 bases, leaving 8 bases between them. This CDR3 region has 12 residues. Germline CDR1 reads SGHKS; CDR2 reads YYEKEE (reference sequence).

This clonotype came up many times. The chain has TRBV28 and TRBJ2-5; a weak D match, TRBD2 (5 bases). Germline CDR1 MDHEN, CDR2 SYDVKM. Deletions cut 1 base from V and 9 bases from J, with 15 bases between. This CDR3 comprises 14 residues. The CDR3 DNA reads TGTGCCAGCAGTTTATCAGGCGGGTGGAAGGCCCAGTACTTC. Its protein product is CASSLSGGWKAQYF.